This T cell receptor beta chain was recovered during a study of T cell changes during pregnancy in multiple sclerosis. V was cut by 3 bases and J by 3 bases, with 15 bases left in between. The CDR3 is 15 residues long. CDR1 MRHNA and CDR2 SNTAGT come from the germline V gene. Produced via immunoSEQ multiplex PCR; TCRdb's table is partial and in-frame only. The data contain about 26,000 clones, approximately 89% of them seen just once; the ten biggest clones take up 16%. This rearrangement joins TRBV6-4 to TRBJ2-7; TRBD2 might be the D (6 bases). The input for sequencing was CD8+ T cells from peripheral blood mononuclear cells, taken in the second trimester of pregnancy. The origin of this receptor is a female donor with multiple sclerosis, enrolled in a pregnancy study. This chain's CDR3 is CASSERRTTFYEQYF. The CDR3 DNA sequence: TGTGCCAGCAGTGAACGGCGGACTACCTTCTACGAGCAGTACTTC.